Listed below are T cell receptor beta chains from one sample, sequenced in a study of shared clonotypes between healthy human individuals. Profiled with immunoSEQ multiplex PCR; TCRdb holds only in-frame clones, not every one. In the table there are millions of clones, 93% of which are singletons. The material sequenced was naive CD8+ T cells from PBMCs. These receptors were obtained from a man between 18 and 29 years old in good health. Some clones in this sample may be carry-over from other donors' samples. CDR3s include the opening cysteine and the closing phenylalanine or tryptophan. D genes are given only for firm matches. Clone size is stated in some rows and not others, as once, few, many or a class when expanded.

>TRBD2|TRBV7-9|-|TRBJ2-7
TGTGCCAGCAGCTTGCATCGGACTAGCGGGGGGTACGAGCAGTACTTC
CASSLHRTSGGYEQYF
>TRBD2|TRBV7-3|-|TRBJ2-5
TGTGCCAGCAGCTTAGGGACTAGCGTCCCAGAGACCCAGTACTTC
CASSLGTSVPETQYF
>-|TRBV19|once|TRBJ1-4
TGTGCCAGTAGTGAGTCAGGGAGGTCGGAAAAACTGTTTTTT
CASSESGRSEKLFF
>TRBD1|TRBV7-8|once|TRBJ2-1
TGTGCCAGCACCAAGTACAGGGGGCTCGCAGAGCAGTTCTTC
CASTKYRGLAEQFF
>-|TRBV14|-|TRBJ2-7
TGTGCCAGCAGCCCTACTCAGGGTAGGGCCTACGAGCAGTACTTC
CASSPTQGRAYEQYF
>-|TRBV27|-|TRBJ2-3
TGTGCCAGCAGTTTCCCCGGCACAGATACGCAGTATTTT
CASSFPGTDTQYF
>-|TRBV7-2|-|TRBJ2-1
TGTGCCAGCAGCCAATCCGGAGTCGCCTACAATGAGCAGTTCTTC
CASSQSGVAYNEQFF
>-|TRBV14|once|TRBJ2-2
TGTGCCAGCAGCCAGTGGGGGAACACCGGGGAGCTGTTTTTT
CASSQWGNTGELFF
>TRBD2|TRBV5-1|-|TRBJ2-1
TGCGCCAGCAGCCCCGGGACTAGCGGGAGTCGTGAGCAGTTCTTC
CASSPGTSGSREQFF
>-|TRBV7-9|-|TRBJ2-7
TGTGCCAGCAGCGGGCCGGGACCAAATTACGAGCAGTACTTC
CASSGPGPNYEQYF
>-|TRBV9|-|TRBJ2-3
TGTGCCAGCAGCTCCGCGGCCACAGATACGCAGTATTTT
CASSSAATDTQYF
>TRBD2|TRBV6-5|-|TRBJ2-7
TGTGCCAGCAGGTTACTAGCGGGCAGCTCCTACGAGCAGTACTTC
CASRLLAGSSYEQYF
>-|TRBV30|-|TRBJ2-1
TGTGCCTGGGCGGAGGTGGGGAACAACAATGAGCAGTTCTTC
CAWAEVGNNNEQFF
>-|TRBV6-4|once|TRBJ2-7
TGTGCCAGCAGTGACCTTACCCTGCCGGGGGGCATATTATACGAGCAGTACTTC
CASSDLTLPGGILYEQYF
>-|TRBV28|-|TRBJ2-4
TGTGCCAGCAGTTTATATAGCGGCCACAAAAACATTCAGTACTTC
CASSLYSGHKNIQYF
>-|TRBV5-1|-|TRBJ2-7
TGCGCCAGCAGCCAGTTGGAGGGCCATTTCGGCTACGAGCAGTACTTC
CASSQLEGHFGYEQYF
>TRBD2|TRBV6-6|-|TRBJ2-5
TGTGCCAGCAGCCCCGGGACTAGCGGGAGGATTGAGACCCAGTACTTC
CASSPGTSGRIETQYF
>-|TRBV7-8|-|TRBJ2-5
TGTGCCAGCAGCCGGGAGACCCAGTACTTC
CASSRETQYF
>-|TRBV11-1|-|TRBJ2-1
TGTGCCAGCAGCCACCCCCTCGTCGCTCCCCTCAATGAGCAGTTCTTC
CASSHPLVAPLNEQFF
>-|TRBV28|-|TRBJ1-4
TGTGCCAGCAGTTTACATTCTAGTGTAGGTCCGACTAATGAAAAACTGTTTTTT
CASSLHSSVGPTNEKLFF
>-|TRBV6-1|once|TRBJ1-2
TGTGCCATCAGATTTCTAACAGGAGGTGAAGGCTACACCTTC
CAIRFLTGGEGYTF
>-|TRBV27|-|TRBJ1-2
TGTGCCAGCAGTTTATTCGCAAACTATGGCTACACCTTC
CASSLFANYGYTF
>-|TRBV7-9|-|TRBJ2-2
TGTGCCAGCAGCCGCCCAACCCCCGGTACCGGGGAGCTGTTTTTT
CASSRPTPGTGELFF
>TRBD2|TRBV11-1|-|TRBJ2-7
TGTGCCAGCAGCTACCTAGCGGGGTTCAGCTACGAGCAGTACTTC
CASSYLAGFSYEQYF
>TRBD2|TRBV28|-|TRBJ2-3
TGTGCCAGCAGTCTACTAGCGGGGATCACAGATACGCAGTATTTT
CASSLLAGITDTQYF
>-|TRBV28|-|TRBJ1-1
TGTGCCATTCTGGACGGACTGAACACTGAAGCTTTCTTT
CAILDGLNTEAFF
>-|TRBV13|-|TRBJ2-7
TGTGCCAGCAGCTCAACAGGGTCCGAGCAGTACTTC
CASSSTGSEQYF
>TRBD2|TRBV4-2|once|TRBJ2-7
TGTGCCAGCAGCCAAGACGACAGGACTAGCTCTCCTACGTACGAGCAGTACTTC
CASSQDDRTSSPTYEQYF
>TRBD1|TRBV11-2|-|TRBJ2-3
TGTGCCAGCAGCTTAGGTCCGGGACAGGGGTCGGCAGATACGCAGTATTTT
CASSLGPGQGSADTQYF
>TRBD1|TRBV7-9|-|TRBJ1-2
TGTGCCAGCAGCTTCGCCGGACAGGGGGCGAGCTATGGCTACACCTTC
CASSFAGQGASYGYTF
>TRBD1|TRBV27|-|TRBJ1-5
TGTGCCAGCTGGGACAGGTTGGGCAATCAGCCCCAGCATTTT
CASWDRLGNQPQHF
>-|TRBV9|-|TRBJ1-2
TGTGCCAGCAGCGGCTCTGAGCCCTCCGTAGATGGCTACACCTTC
CASSGSEPSVDGYTF
>-|TRBV9|-|TRBJ2-2
TGTGCCAGCAGCGAGCCCAGGCAGGGGAACACCGGGGAGCTGTTTTTT
CASSEPRQGNTGELFF
>TRBD1|TRBV27|-|TRBJ2-7
TGTGCCAGCAGTTATGACAGGGTGGGCTCCTACGAGCAGTACTTC
CASSYDRVGSYEQYF
>TRBD1|TRBV11-2|-|TRBJ1-2
TGTGCCAGCAGCTCCACTTCAAAGACAGGGTACGGCTACACCTTC
CASSSTSKTGYGYTF
>-|TRBV11-2|-|TRBJ1-4
TGTGCCAGCAGCGCCGTCGGGGCGGCTAATGAAAAACTGTTTTTT
CASSAVGAANEKLFF
>-|TRBV5-4|-|TRBJ2-7
TGTGCCAGCAGCTTCTTTCTTCCGGGTGAGCAGTACTTC
CASSFFLPGEQYF
>-|TRBV28|-|TRBJ2-7
TGTGCCAGCAGTTTGGGGGGACGACCCTACGAGCAGTACTTC
CASSLGGRPYEQYF
>TRBD1|TRBV29-1|once|TRBJ1-2
TGCAGCGTTCTCACTGACAGGGGATCTGGCTACACCTTC
CSVLTDRGSGYTF
>TRBD2|TRBV7-9|-|TRBJ2-1
TGTGCCAGCAGGGCTACTAGCGGACGGTCCTACAATGAGCAGTTCTTC
CASRATSGRSYNEQFF
>-|TRBV21-1|-|TRBJ2-7
TGTGCCAGCAGCAAAAGTAGGGACAGATTTTACGAGCAGTACTTC
CASSKSRDRFYEQYF
>-|TRBV6-1|-|TRBJ2-1
TGTGCCAGCTTAGGGGGTCCCTACAATGAGCAGTTCTTC
CASLGGPYNEQFF
>TRBD1|TRBV9|-|TRBJ2-7
TGTGCCAGCAGCGGACCGACAGGGACCTACGAGCAGTACTTC
CASSGPTGTYEQYF
>-|TRBV18|-|TRBJ1-3
TGTGCCAGCTCACCACCGATAATTTCCGGTACCTACTCTGGAAACACCATATATTTT
CASSPPIISGTYSGNTIYF
>TRBD1|TRBV28|-|TRBJ2-7
TGTGCCAGCAGTTTCGCTGAGGGGGCAAGGTCCGAGCAGTACTTC
CASSFAEGARSEQYF
>-|TRBV4-2|-|TRBJ1-4
TGTGCCAGCAGCCAAGACGTGGGTAGTGAAAAACTGTTTTTT
CASSQDVGSEKLFF
>-|TRBV11-2|-|TRBJ2-7
TGTGCCAGCAGCCTAGGGGCTAGTGATTACTACGAGCAGTACTTC
CASSLGASDYYEQYF
>TRBD1|TRBV7-8|-|TRBJ2-2
TGTGCCAGCAGTCTATCTCAGGGACAGGGGCGCACCGGGGAGCTGTTTTTT
CASSLSQGQGRTGELFF
>-|TRBV27|-|TRBJ2-7
TGTGCCAGCAGTTTGGGCGGCGGCCCGGGTGAGCAGTACTTC
CASSLGGGPGEQYF
>TRBD1|TRBV15|-|TRBJ2-6
TGTGCCACCAGCAGGGGGACAGGGGGCTCTGGGGCCAACGTCCTGACTTTC
CATSRGTGGSGANVLTF